This TCR beta chain was obtained from a study of identifying expanded T cells in peripheral blood. The table came from immunoSEQ multiplex PCR; TCRdb's copy has only in-frame clones and leaves some out. Of 75,000 to 95,000 clones in the sample, about 89% are singletons; the top ten hold about 3%. During the collection period, no donor immune events like infections were recorded. From germline, CDR1 is SEHNR and CDR2 FQNEAQ (reference sequence). Trimming pared 3 bases from V and 7 bases from J, leaving 18 bases between. There are 15 residues in the CDR3. The clonotype originates from a person aged 18 to 69 in good health. Sequencing input: blood. V usage is TRBV7-9 and J usage is TRBJ1-1, with D possibly being TRBD1 (5 bases). The CDR3 DNA is TGTGCCAGCAGCTTGGGGGGACGGCCGGGCGATGAAGCTTTCTTT. Its protein is CASSLGGRPGDEAFF.